This T cell receptor (beta chain) was sequenced for a study of T cell clonality in common variable immunodeficiency. Equal genomic DNA amounts from CVID and control samples were sequenced. Assay used: immunoSEQ multiplex PCR; TCRdb lists only in-frame clones, some missing. The record shows under 20,000 clones for this sample, with no singletons present. In the case of this clone: Its specificity is not known. Sequencing ends 3 residues short of the CDR3 end; the germline J gene provides the rest.

Broader study findings: Common variable immunodeficiency TCR beta sequences reportedly had fewer deletions and N-nucleotide insertions.

The germline V gene encodes CDR1 GTSNPN and CDR2 SVGIG (reference sequence). The CDR3 has 13 amino acids. This TCR derives from a human donor with common variable immunodeficiency. Sequencing was performed on peripheral blood mononuclear cells. The rearrangement joins TRBV30 to TRBJ2-5; D may match TRBD1 or TRBD2 (6 bases each). The CDR3 is CAWTEGRGGTQYF. CDR3 bases read: TGTGCCTGGACCGAGGGCAGGGGAGGAACC.